The next 16 T cell receptor beta chains were all read from a single sample in a study of blood T cell repertoires in COVID-19. Repertoires were generated with immunoSEQ multiplex PCR, while TCRdb's copy carries only in-frame clones and drops some. In the table there are fewer than 70,000 clones, 80% to 95% of which are singletons. Sequencing was carried out using peripheral blood. The receptors were sampled from a woman of 80 years or more with active COVID-19.

This clone was seen a single time. J is TRBJ1-2 and V is TRBV30; D not resolved. Germline V gives CDR1 GTSNPN, CDR2 SVGIG (reference sequence). The ends were cut back, 0 bases at V and 2 bases at J, with 10 bases in the middle. The CDR3 sequence is 14 residues long. The CDR3, as DNA: TGTGCCTGGAGTGTACTAGTACAGAACTATGGCTACACCTTC. This translates into CAWSVLVQNYGYTF.

This chain joins TRBV28 and TRBJ1-6; unclear D gene. The V and J ends lost 8 bases and 7 bases respectively, with 21 bases between them. The CDR3 has 16 residues. Germline loops: CDR1 MDHEN, CDR2 SYDVKM. CDR3 protein: CASPNLEAAANSPLHF. The CDR3 DNA reads TGTGCCAGCCCTAACCTAGAGGCAGCGGCAAATTCACCCCTCCACTTT. The whole variable domain, filled in from reference TRBV28 and TRBJ1-6, reads DVKVTQSSRYLVKRTGEKVFLECVQDMDHENMFWYRQDPGLGLRLIYFSYDVKMKEKGDIPEGYSVSREKKERFSLILESASTNQTSMYLCASPNLEAAANSPLHFGNGTRLTVT.

The rearrangement uses TRBV28 and TRBJ1-5, with TRBD1 matching 7 bases. The CDR3 extends over 14 amino acids. Germline V gives CDR1 MDHEN, CDR2 SYDVKM. V shed 6 bases, J shed 4 bases, and the junction held 6 bases outside the gene matches. The CDR3 spells CASRGRQGNQPQHF. In nucleotides, the CDR3 is TGTGCCAGCAGGGGGAGACAGGGAAATCAGCCCCAGCATTTT. Filled out from reference TRBV28 and TRBJ1-5, the complete variable domain reads DVKVTQSSRYLVKRTGEKVFLECVQDMDHENMFWYRQDPGLGLRLIYFSYDVKMKEKGDIPEGYSVSREKKERFSLILESASTNQTSMYLCASRGRQGNQPQHFGDGTRLSIL.

The chain uses TRBV19 and TRBJ2-3, with D possibly matching TRBD2 (6 bases). V lost 6 bases and J 1 base, leaving 11 bases between the germline ends. The CDR3 totals 14 residues. CDR1 is LNHDA, CDR2 SQIVND, per germline (reference sequence). The CDR3 DNA reads TGTGCCAGTAGCCCAGGAGGGGGCACAGATACGCAGTATTTT. Translated, it gives CASSPGGGTDTQYF.

The chain employs TRBV28 and TRBJ2-7, with D tentatively TRBD1 (6 bases). Between the trimmed V and J ends, which lost 8 bases and 6 bases, there was a span of 20 bases. The CDR3 totals 14 residues. Germline V lookup: CDR1 MDHEN, CDR2 SYDVKM. The DNA of the CDR3 is TGTGCCAGCGCAATAGGGGGAGAGGCGACCGAGCAGTACGTC. It codes for CASAIGGEATEQYV.

The rearrangement uses TRBV12-3 or TRBV12-4 and TRBJ1-2; a weak D match, TRBD1 (6 bases). The CDR3 is made up of 13 amino acids. V lost 4 bases and J lost 7, with 13 bases in between. The CDR3 spells CASSYSGAGGYTF. The CDR3, as DNA: TGTGCCAGCAGTTATTCAGGGGCTGGTGGCTACACCTTC.

V usage is TRBV6-5 and J usage is TRBJ1-1; D remains unclear. The CDR3 runs 11 residues. The germline CDR1 and CDR2 sequences are MNHEY and SVGAGI. V was pared by 7 bases and J by 1 base, with 4 bases between. The CDR3 reads CASTQNTEAFF. In DNA, the CDR3 is TGTGCCAGCACCCAGAACACTGAAGCTTTCTTT.

The table lists this clone with a few counts. V and J are TRBV5-5 and TRBJ1-6, with D tentatively TRBD1 (6 bases). V was clipped by 5 bases and J by 8 bases, with 17 bases between them. The length of the CDR3 is 15 residues. The V gene's germline CDR1 is SGHKS and CDR2 YYEKEE (reference sequence). CDR3 DNA: TGTGCCAGCAGATTCGGGACACGAGAGGATTCACCCCTCCACTTT. Translation gives CASRFGTREDSPLHF.

This clone was seen a single time. The V gene is TRBV2, the J gene TRBJ1-6; unclear D gene. Germline V lookup: CDR1 SNHLY, CDR2 FYNNEI. Trimming removed 2 bases from V and 3 bases from J, with 14 bases in between. This CDR3 spans 17 amino acids. Here the CDR3 reads CASSERLREIYNSPLHF. As DNA, the CDR3 is TGTGCCAGCAGTGAACGATTGAGGGAGATCTATAATTCACCCCTCCACTTT.

This clone appeared a few times. The chain recombines TRBV5-1 with TRBJ1-6; D is undetermined. Trimming removed 0 bases from V and 8 bases from J, with 12 bases in between. CDR1 is SGHRS, CDR2 YFSETQ, per germline. This CDR3 contains 15 residues. The chain's CDR3 is CASSLAWQAYSPLHF. The CDR3 bases are TGCGCCAGCAGCTTGGCCTGGCAGGCTTATTCACCCCTCCACTTT.

This clone has only one observation. V and J are TRBV5-4 and TRBJ2-1; TRBD1 agrees at 12 bases. Germline CDR1 is SGHNT and CDR2 is YYREEE (reference sequence). J was trimmed by 8 bases and V by 1 base; bases with no gene match: 10. The CDR3 covers 17 residues. CDR3 residues: CASSLPPSGQGADEQFF. The DNA for the CDR3 is TGTGCCAGCAGCTTGCCCCCGTCGGGACAGGGGGCTGATGAGCAGTTCTTC. Full variable domain (rest looked up from reference TRBV5-4 and TRBJ2-1): ETGVTQSPTHLIKTRGQQVTLRCSSQSGHNTVSWYQQALGQGPQFIFQYYREEENGRGNFPPRFSGLQFPNYSSELNVNALELDDSALYLCASSLPPSGQGADEQFFGPGTRLTVL.

This chain connects TRBV7-7 to TRBJ2-3; 8 bases fit TRBD1. CDR1 is SSHAT, CDR2 FNYEAQ, per germline (reference sequence). This CDR3 is built from 15 residues. V was pared by 3 bases and J by 4 bases, with 6 bases of the junction left unmatched. The CDR3 spells CASSFGRGRADTQYF. The CDR3, as DNA: TGTGCCAGCAGCTTTGGCAGGGGGCGGGCAGATACGCAGTATTTT.

The sample holds one count of this clone. The genes are TRBV30 and TRBJ2-7; the match to TRBD1 covers 7 bases. Germline lookup yields CDR1 GTSNPN and CDR2 SVGIG (reference sequence). V lost 5 bases to trimming and J lost 3 bases; unmatched junction nucleotides: 7. The CDR3 consists of 13 residues. In DNA, the CDR3 is TGTGCCTGGCAAAGGGACAGCAACTACGAGCAGTACTTC. Translated, it gives CAWQRDSNYEQYF.

CDR3 coding DNA: TGTGCCAGCAGTTACCGACAGGGGGCTAATTCACCCCTCCACTTT. Its translation is CASSYRQGANSPLHF. This rearrangement joins TRBV6-5 to TRBJ1-6, with 10 bases lining up with TRBD1. The CDR3 loop spans 15 amino acids. Germline CDR1 reads MNHEY; CDR2 reads SVGAGI. Losses at the gene ends were 2 bases for V and 6 bases for J; bases not matched to a gene: 1.

The rearrangement uses TRBV5-6 and TRBJ2-7, with a possible D match to TRBD2 (6 bases). Germline V gene lookup returns CDR1 SGHDT and CDR2 YYEEEE. The CDR3 sequence is 14 residues long. Trimming pared 4 bases from V and 5 bases from J, leaving 16 bases between. The CDR3 DNA sequence: TGTGCCAGCAGCCGGGCGGGGTGGGGCAACGAGCAGTACTTC. Protein product: CASSRAGWGNEQYF. The full variable domain, with the rest looked up from reference TRBV5-6 and TRBJ2-7, is DAGVTQSPTHLIKTRGQQVTLRCSPKSGHDTVSWYQQALGQGPQFIFQYYEEEERQRGNFPDRFSGHQFPNYSSELNVNALLLGDSALYLCASSRAGWGNEQYFGPGTRLTVT.

The chain has TRBV5-4 and TRBJ2-1; 10 nucleotides match TRBD2. The CDR3 is 16 amino acids. Germline trimming cut 1 base from V and 6 bases from J; bases unmatched to any gene: 7. CDR1 is SGHNT and CDR2 is YYREEE in the germline V gene (reference sequence). CDR3 nucleotide sequence: TGTGCCAGCAGCTTGTACGAAGGACTAGCGGCCAATGAGCAGTTCTTC. Protein product: CASSLYEGLAANEQFF. Full variable domain (remainder filled in from reference TRBV5-4 and TRBJ2-1): ETGVTQSPTHLIKTRGQQVTLRCSSQSGHNTVSWYQQALGQGPQFIFQYYREEENGRGNFPPRFSGLQFPNYSSELNVNALELDDSALYLCASSLYEGLAANEQFFGPGTRLTVL.